Below are 8 T cell receptor beta chains sequenced from a single sample in a study of T cells expressing NK-cell markers. TCRdb processed the 5' RACE reads again and assigns one entry to each CDR3 protein, with no DNA. Reported are around 470,000 distinct CDR3 sequences; the ten largest clones contain approximately 1.4%. The sample comprised blood T cells: a sorted CD56 or NKG2C T cell subset, CD4+ or CD8+ T cells, or bulk PBMC T cells (not recorded which). These receptor sequences come from a woman in her fifties or sixties in good health.

The J gene is TRBJ2-3, the V gene TRBV12-3 or TRBV12-4; there is no DNA to check the TCRdb D call of TRBD2. The CDR3 length is 17 residues. CDR3 residues: CASSLVVAEVGTDTQYF.

This chain connects TRBV25-1 to TRBJ2-6. CDR1 and CDR2 from the germline V gene are MGHDK and SYGVNS. CDR3 size: 14 residues. The CDR3 reads CASSTVSGANVLTF.

The chain uses TRBV5-5 and TRBJ2-7; there is no DNA to check the TCRdb D call of TRBD1. This CDR3 region has 16 residues. CDR1 and CDR2 from the germline V gene are SGHKS and YYEKEE (reference sequence). The CDR3 loop reads CASSLRPGQQAYEQYF.

J is TRBJ2-5 and V is TRBV11-3. The germline CDR1 and CDR2 sequences are SGHNT and YENEEA. The CDR3 runs to 14 residues. The CDR3 here is CASSLELDQETQYF. Full variable domain (remainder filled in from reference TRBV11-3 and TRBJ2-5): EAGVVQSPRYKIIEKKQPVAFWCNPISGHNTLYWYLQNLGQGPELLIRYENEEAVDDSQLPKDRFSAERLKGVDSTLKIQPAELGDSAVYLCASSLELDQETQYFGPGTRLLVL.

This rearrangement joins TRBV15 to TRBJ1-4. Germline V gene lookup returns CDR1 LNHNV and CDR2 YYDKDF (reference sequence). The CDR3 extends over 18 amino acids. The CDR3: CATSRGSGWFRKEEKLFF.

This chain connects TRBV5-1 to TRBJ2-1; the TCRdb D gene call, TRBD2, has no DNA to confirm it. CDR1 and CDR2 (germline): SGHRS, YFSETQ. CDR3 length: 16 amino acids. Here the CDR3 reads CASSSGLAGELIEQFF.

CDR3 loop: CASSRSGQRKTQYF. J is TRBJ2-5 and V is TRBV5-6; TCRdb calls TRBD1, which cannot be checked without DNA. CDR1 SGHDT and CDR2 YYEEEE come from the germline V gene. The CDR3 is 14 amino acids.

The J gene is TRBJ2-2, the V gene TRBV12-3 or TRBV12-4; TCRdb lists TRBD1, though no DNA is available to test this call. The CDR3 runs to 12 residues. CDR3: CASSLPGQSLFF.